Below are 22 T cell receptor beta chains sequenced from a single sample in a study of blood T cells in healthy people across ages. Combining a sample-barcoded 5' primer with a J-beta primer mix, a second PCR ran for about 7 to 12 cycles. In TCRdb, the 5' RACE reads were re-called with MiXCR into one record per CDR3 protein. Among 710,000 or so distinct CDR3 sequences listed, about 24% were seen once. Sequenced material: blood. These receptors were taken from a man aged 65-85 years in good health.

The chain links TRBV6-6 to TRBJ1-4, with no clear D. Germline CDR1 is MNHNY and CDR2 is SVGAGI (reference sequence). V lost 1 base to trimming and J lost 4 bases, with 16 bases between them. The CDR3 is 17 amino acids. CDR3 loop: CASSYYSLGPINEKLFF. The CDR3 bases are TGTGCCAGCAGTTACTATTCACTCGGTCCGATTAATGAAAAACTGTTTTTT.

This clonotype was counted a few times. V usage is TRBV5-1 and J usage is TRBJ1-1; D may be TRBD1 (6 bases). V was shortened by 3 bases and J by 0 bases, with 12 bases between the two germline ends. The CDR3 totals 15 residues. Germline V gives CDR1 SGHRS, CDR2 YFSETQ. The CDR3 sequence is CASSSGTTVNTEAFF. DNA of the CDR3: TGCGCCAGCAGCTCCGGGACAACGGTGAACACTGAAGCTTTCTTT.

The chain employs TRBV6-5 and TRBJ2-4; TRBD1 aligns across 7 bases. Germline CDR1 reads MNHEY; CDR2 reads SVGAGI. The CDR3 spans 14 residues. J lost 6 bases, V lost 6 bases, and 8 bases had no gene match. CDR3: CASRVGAGGNIQYF. The DNA of the CDR3 is TGTGCCAGCAGAGTCGGGGCAGGGGGAAACATTCAGTACTTC.

This clonotype was detected only a few times. This chain uses TRBV7-6 with TRBJ2-3; D is tentatively TRBD1 or TRBD2 (6 bases each). Germline V gene data show CDR1 as SGHVS and CDR2 as FNYEAQ. The CDR3 has 15 amino acids. Trimming removed 5 bases at V and 4 bases at J, with 16 bases between. CDR3 DNA: TGTGCCAGCAGCAAGAACATGGGGGGCGCAGATACGCAGTATTTT. As protein: CASSKNMGGADTQYF. Filled out from reference TRBV7-6 and TRBJ2-3, the complete variable domain reads GAGVSQSPRYKVTKRGQDVALRCDPISGHVSLYWYRQALGQGPEFLTYFNYEAQQDKSGLPNDRFSAERPEGSISTLTIQRTEQRDSAMYRCASSKNMGGADTQYFGPGTRLTVL.

The V and J genes are TRBV20-1 and TRBJ2-5; 11 bases align to TRBD1. There are 14 residues in the CDR3. Unmatched junction bases numbered 8, after V lost 6 bases and J lost 5 bases. Germline loops: CDR1 DFQATT, CDR2 SNEGSKA (reference sequence). DNA of the CDR3: TGCAGTGCCCTCGGGACAGGGGGGAGGGAGACCCAGTACTTC. Its translation: CSALGTGGRETQYF.

The chain is built from TRBV7-2 and TRBJ2-1; D is possibly TRBD1 (7 bases). The V gene lost 5 bases and the J gene lost 15 bases, with 20 bases spanning the gap. This CDR3 has 13 residues. Germline values: CDR1 SGHTA, CDR2 FQGNSA. CDR3 nucleotides: TGTGCCAGCAGCCCAGGGGGGAGCGAGGCGCGGTTCTTC. This gives the protein CASSPGGSEARFF. Using reference TRBV7-2 and TRBJ2-1 for the parts outside the CDR3, the full variable domain is GAGVSQSPSNKVTEKGKDVELRCDPISGHTALYWYRQSLGQGLEFLIYFQGNSAPDKSGLPSDRFSAERTGGSVSTLTIQRTQQEDSAVYLCASSPGGSEARFFGPGTRLTVL.

This rearrangement joins TRBV6-5 to TRBJ2-1, with D unclear. V was cut by 0 bases and J by 2 bases, with 14 bases left in between. The CDR3 is 17 amino acids. Germline V lookup: CDR1 MNHEY, CDR2 SVGAGI. The chain's CDR3 is CASSYSRSSGAYNEQFF. The CDR3 DNA sequence: TGTGCCAGCAGTTACTCGAGGAGCTCGGGTGCCTACAATGAGCAGTTCTTC.

The chain recombines TRBV20-1 with TRBJ2-5; tentative D call: TRBD1 (5 bases). V lost 5 bases and J lost 4, with 17 bases in between. This CDR3 spans 14 amino acids. Germline V gives CDR1 DFQATT, CDR2 SNEGSKA (reference sequence). CDR3 sequence (DNA): TGCAGTGCTCCAGATAAACAGGAATCAGAGACCCAGTACTTC. It codes for CSAPDKQESETQYF.

As concerns this clonotype: It may be a read error: a sequence one base away is much more abundant. CDR3 sequence (DNA): TGTGCCAGCAGTTTCAGGGCCTACGAGCAGTACTTC. Translation gives CASSFRAYEQYF. The genes are TRBV28 and TRBJ2-7; possibly TRBD1 for D (5 bases). The V and J ends lost 3 bases and 2 bases respectively, with 5 bases between them. The CDR3 covers 12 residues. Germline V lookup: CDR1 MDHEN, CDR2 SYDVKM. The complete variable domain, with remaining parts taken from reference TRBV28 and TRBJ2-7, reads DVKVTQSSRYLVKRTGEKVFLECVQDMDHENMFWYRQDPGLGLRLIYFSYDVKMKEKGDIPEGYSVSREKKERFSLILESASTNQTSMYLCASSFRAYEQYFGPGTRLTVT.

This clonotype was found a few times. The J gene is TRBJ2-5, the V gene TRBV29-1; tentatively, D is TRBD1 or TRBD2 (5 bases each). Deletions cut 3 bases from V and 4 bases from J, with 12 bases between. Germline CDR1 and CDR2: SQVTM and ANQGSEA. CDR3 size: 13 residues. CDR3 residues: CSVDLPRGETQYF. DNA of the CDR3: TGCAGCGTTGATCTCCCGAGGGGAGAGACCCAGTACTTC.

This chain uses TRBV18 with TRBJ1-2; D possibly corresponds to TRBD1 (6 bases). Trimming pared 4 bases from V and 6 bases from J, leaving 15 bases between. The CDR3 sequence is 14 residues long. Germline CDR1 is KGHSH and CDR2 is LQKENI. The CDR3 nucleotides are TGTGCCAGCTCACAAAATCACAGGGTCGATGGCTACACCTTC. It encodes CASSQNHRVDGYTF.

This clonotype was observed a few times. J is TRBJ1-6 and V is TRBV19; 7 nucleotides match TRBD1. This CDR3 spans 13 amino acids. Germline V CDR1 and CDR2: LNHDA, SQIVND (reference sequence). The trim removed 4 bases at V and 8 bases at J, leaving 2 bases unmatched. The CDR3 sequence is CASSNRGDSPLHF. CDR3 coding DNA: TGTGCCAGTAGTAACAGGGGCGATTCACCCCTCCACTTT.

V is TRBV6-1 and J is TRBJ1-2; D might be TRBD1 (6 bases). Germline lookup yields CDR1 MNHNS and CDR2 SASEGT. V shed 1 base and J shed 3 bases, with 15 bases lying between them. This CDR3 is built from 16 residues. The CDR3 region is CASSEVWGAQDYGYTF. The CDR3 nucleotides are TGTGCCAGCAGTGAAGTCTGGGGGGCGCAGGACTATGGCTACACCTTC.

The chain recombines TRBV7-9 with TRBJ2-7, with D possibly matching TRBD2 (5 bases). Germline loops: CDR1 SEHNR, CDR2 FQNEAQ (reference sequence). CDR3 length: 12 amino acids. V lost 8 bases and J 12 bases, leaving 20 bases between the germline ends. The CDR3 region is CASFLHGETRYF. For the CDR3, the DNA is TGTGCCAGCTTTCTACATGGGGAGACCCGGTACTTC.

The rearrangement uses TRBV5-1 and TRBJ1-1; TRBD1 is a possible D gene (6 bases). CDR3 length: 15 residues. The V gene's germline CDR1 is SGHRS and CDR2 YFSETQ. Trimming pared 0 bases from V and 0 bases from J, leaving 9 bases between. The chain's CDR3 is CASSLADRMNTEAFF. The CDR3 DNA follows: TGCGCCAGCAGCTTGGCGGACAGAATGAACACTGAAGCTTTCTTT.

As regards this clonotype: An end of the junction differs from the germline gene, which may be a read error. This rearrangement joins TRBV7-2 to TRBJ2-3; D may be TRBD2 (5 bases). CDR3 length: 15 residues. Germline CDR1 and CDR2: SGHTA and FQGNSA. CDR3 nucleotides: TGTGCCAGCAGCTTGGAGCGGAGTAGCACACATACGCAGTATTTT. Protein product: CASSLERSSTHTQYF.

This clonotype has more than one count but fewer than ten. The gene calls are TRBV7-6 and TRBJ1-1; TRBD1 aligns across 7 bases. The CDR3 is 14 amino acids. CDR1 is SGHVS and CDR2 is FNYEAQ in the germline V gene. Trimming cost V 2 bases and J 4 bases; bases outside gene matches: 4. The DNA for the CDR3 is TGTGCCAGCAGCTTACAGGGGGTTATCACTGAAGCTTTCTTT. Its protein is CASSLQGVITEAFF.

The V gene is TRBV20-1, the J gene TRBJ2-1, with TRBD2 identical over 11 bases. The CDR3 has 11 residues. Germline CDR1 reads DFQATT; CDR2 reads SNEGSKA (reference sequence). The CDR3 region is CGLAGLNEQFF. For the CDR3, the DNA is TGCGGACTAGCGGGCCTCAATGAGCAGTTCTTC.

In its sample, this clonotype was seen a few times. The V call is TRBV14, the J call TRBJ1-1, with 9 bases lining up with TRBD1. V gave up 2 bases and J gave up 5 bases; unmatched junction bases: 6. Per the germline V gene, CDR1 is SGHDN and CDR2 is FVKESK. This CDR3 has 15 amino acids. CDR3 DNA sequence: TGTGCCAGCAGCCAAAACAGGGGGCGCGGGACTGAAGCTTTCTTT. Protein: CASSQNRGRGTEAFF.

J is TRBJ2-5 and V is TRBV20-1; the match to TRBD2 covers 7 bases. CDR1 DFQATT and CDR2 SNEGSKA come from the germline V gene (reference sequence). V shed 5 bases, J shed 1 base, and the junction held 10 bases outside the gene matches. The CDR3 has 15 residues. The CDR3 DNA is TGCAGTGCTTCTCCTTACCGGGGGGTCCAAGAGACCCAGTACTTC. This sequence encodes CSASPYRGVQETQYF.

The table lists this clonotype with a few counts. This sequence joins TRBV11-2 and TRBJ2-1; D perhaps matches TRBD2 (5 bases). The CDR3 spans 12 residues. Trimming took off 1 base at V and 12 bases at J, with 10 bases between the two ends. Per germline, CDR1 SGHAT and CDR2 FQNNGV. CDR3 region: CASSLVGIGQFF. CDR3 sequence (DNA): TGTGCCAGCAGCTTAGTCGGGATTGGGCAGTTCTTC.

The chain employs TRBV13 and TRBJ2-1; 8 positions agree with TRBD2. The DNA end is a closer match to TRBJ2-7, so the J assignment may be wrong. CDR3 length equals 14 residues. Germline V gene lookup returns CDR1 PRHDT and CDR2 FYEKMQ (reference sequence). CDR3 DNA: TGTGCCAGCAGAGCTAGCGGGTCACCCTACGAGCAGTACGTC. Its protein product is CASRASGSPYEQYV.